The TCR beta chain under discussion was sequenced for a study of T cells in narcolepsy. Overall study findings and caveats: Autoreactive clonotypes reportedly recurred in blood of same and different patients, not controls.

Sequencing used immunoSEQ multiplex PCR; TCRdb keeps in-frame clones, though not all of them. The table records roughly 17,000 clones, approximately 77% of them present only once. Note on this clone: Its antigen is still unknown.

With 3 bases clipped from V and 2 bases from J, the junction kept 11 bases outside the gene matches. There are 18 residues in the CDR3. Germline CDR1 is MGHRA and CDR2 is YSYEKL. J is TRBJ2-3 and V is TRBV4-1; 10 bases map to TRBD2. Input material: CD45RA- memory CD8+ T cells from PBMCs. The receptor was derived from a human donor with narcolepsy. CDR3 nucleotides: TGCGCCAGCAGCCACCCGGGGGAGCGGGAGGGCTTCACAGATACGCAGTATTTT. This gives the protein CASSHPGEREGFTDTQYF.